The T cell receptor beta chain under discussion was sequenced for a study of blood T cell repertoires in COVID-19. As for the study in general: COVID-19 samples from acute and convalescent phases originated in the United States, Italy and Spain. PBMCs, B-cell-depleted T cells, or T cells provided the cDNA or gDNA that made up the material.

The germline gives CDR1 LGHNT, CDR2 FRNRAP. V shed 4 bases and J 7 bases; nucleotides not matched to a gene: 8. The CDR3 is 16 residues long. Original handling: Nucleated cell number was recorded as an estimate derived from reference gene primer amplification. TCRdb's copy holds only in-frame clones and misses some; the assay was immunoSEQ multiplex PCR. V, J and clone size were drawn from that table, and D and trimming were deduced from the DNA. The sample yields about 78,000 clones, 86% seen once. This clonotype was obtained from a man aged 45 to 65 with active or convalescent COVID-19. This chain links TRBV12-5 with TRBJ2-5; 14 bases are shared with TRBD2. Sequenced sample: peripheral blood. CDR3 region: CASGSGTSGGSGTQYF. The CDR3 nucleotides are TGTGCTAGTGGTTCGGGGACTAGCGGGGGTTCGGGGACCCAGTACTTC. Full variable domain (rest looked up from reference TRBV12-5 and TRBJ2-5): DARVTQTPRHKVTEMGQEVTMRCQPILGHNTVFWYRQTMMQGLELLAYFRNRAPLDDSGMPKDRFSAEMPDATLATLKIQPSEPRDSAVYFCASGSGTSGGSGTQYFGPGTRLLVL.